This is a list of T cell receptor beta chains from one sample in a study of lung T cells in sarcoidosis with Löfgren's syndrome. TCRdb reprocessed the reads with MiXCR, giving one entry per CDR3 protein. The sample carries approximately 2,100 distinct CDR3 sequences, 28% recorded once. The sample taken for sequencing was CD4+ T cells from bronchoalveolar lavage. Every receptor here comes from a human donor with sarcoidosis (Löfgren's syndrome or another form), or a control subject (not recorded which). Each CDR3 is given without its conserved first and last residue. Rows may omit the clone size; those that give it use once, few, many or a size class.

j_call clone_size v_call cdr3_aa
TRBJ2-7 medium-sized TRBV20-1 SAESTGLLSYEQY
TRBJ2-3 medium-sized TRBV20-1 SARDPRPTDTQY
TRBJ2-5 medium-sized TRBV7-2 ASSLALAYQETQY
TRBJ2-7 once TRBV2 ASSGDAYERY
TRBJ1-5 medium-sized TRBV11-2 ASSLDGGGQPQH
TRBJ1-5 medium-sized TRBV4-2 ASSQDGGKRGDQPQH
TRBJ2-2 - TRBV5-4 ASSLGQGARGGELF
TRBJ2-2 - TRBV5-1 ASSLERDTGELF
TRBJ2-7 medium-sized TRBV11-2 ASSLAEGTSGKGYEQY
TRBJ2-7 medium-sized TRBV6-1 ASSTTSESYEQY
TRBJ1-1 medium-sized TRBV29-1 SARGQTNTEAF
TRBJ1-1 medium-sized TRBV10-3 ATRTSTTEAF
TRBJ2-7 many TRBV5-1 ASSSLAREQY
TRBJ2-7 - TRBV5-4 ASSPDRGWNEQY
TRBJ2-4 medium-sized TRBV28 ASSPRGQGAIQY
TRBJ1-6 - TRBV30 ACHPDSLGSPLH
TRBJ2-5 few TRBV12-3/TRBV12-4 ASTIDRGVQY
TRBJ1-5 few TRBV9 ASSRTGANQPQH
TRBJ1-6 large TRBV15 ATSRGERASPLH
TRBJ2-7 medium-sized TRBV7-9 ASSLIAYEQY
TRBJ2-1 medium-sized TRBV11-3 ASSVGTSFTEQF
TRBJ2-5 large TRBV4-2 ASSPSSETQY
TRBJ2-1 - TRBV24-1 ATSDAGLVMEQF
TRBJ2-3 large TRBV20-1 SASTGTGGIADTQY
TRBJ2-2 - TRBV11-3 ASSKDGNTGELF
TRBJ1-2 few TRBV5-5 ASSVAPGGDGYT
TRBJ1-5 medium-sized TRBV18 ASSSQGRDQPQH
TRBJ2-1 - TRBV24-1 ASDPTTSSYNEQF